This T cell receptor beta chain was recorded in a study of T cells in pancreatic ductal adenocarcinoma. Findings and limits, study-wide: This surgical cohort overrepresents the minority presenting with early-stage disease. Enrichment of CD45RO+ effector over naive T cells in tumors may bias clonality. Blood clonality (roughly 0.07) did not differ significantly from tumor (around 0.1).

Points on this clone: Antigen: not known.

Only in-frame clones appear in the TCRdb table, and some are missing; sequencing was by immunoSEQ multiplex PCR. Of over 100,000 clones in the sample, 90% to 95% were seen once. The CDR3 is made up of 13 amino acids. Selected pancreatic ductal adenocarcinoma patients had undergone surgery without neoadjuvant therapy. The material sequenced was PBMCs. The rearrangement uses TRBV21-1 and TRBJ1-2; TRBD1, the table's D call, lacks a check against the DNA. TRBV21-1 has pseudogene status. The clonotype comes from a human donor with pancreatic ductal adenocarcinoma. The chain's CDR3 is CASSNCLGAGYTF. CDR3 DNA sequence: TGTGCCAGCAGCAACTGTCTTGGGGCAGGCTACACCTTC.